A selection of T cell receptor beta chains follows, all from one sample in a study of T-cell memory formation after mild COVID-19. TCRdb recomputed calls from the 5' RACE reads with MiXCR, one row per CDR3 protein. The sample comprises hundreds of thousands of distinct CDR3 sequences, 20% of which are singletons, and approximately 12% rests with the top ten. Sequencing was performed on PBMCs or a T cell subset sorted from them (not recorded which). The receptors here all came from an adult woman who had mild COVID-19 (a few samples of this study predate the infection). Cell type and time point are not known. Each CDR3 is given with its conserved first and last residue. D genes are given only for firm matches. A row's size may be missing; if present it is once, few, many or a size class.

CDR3 length,clone size,V gene,J gene,D gene,CDR3 protein,CDR3 DNA
16,-,TRBV7-9,TRBJ1-1,-,CASSLDGSGTFSEAFF,TGTGCCAGCAGCTTAGACGGTAGCGGGACGTTCTCTGAAGCTTTCTTT
16,few,TRBV3-1,TRBJ2-7,-,CASSQDGSGAKGEQYF,TGTGCCAGCAGCCAAGATGGTAGCGGAGCTAAAGGGGAGCAGTACTTC
14,few,TRBV5-1,TRBJ2-3,-,CASSWARLEDTQYF,TGCGCCAGCAGCTGGGCAAGACTAGAGGATACGCAGTATTTT
17,few,TRBV5-1,TRBJ2-3,TRBD2,CASSLLGTSGSTDTQYF,TGCGCCAGCAGCCTTTTAGGGACTAGCGGTAGCACAGATACGCAGTATTTT
12,-,TRBV2,TRBJ1-2,-,CASRKDGNGYTF,TGTGCCAGCAGAAAGGATGGCAATGGCTACACCTTC
13,-,TRBV10-3,TRBJ1-4,TRBD1,CAIRGTGGEKLFF,TGTGCCATCAGAGGGACAGGGGGTGAAAAACTGTTTTTT
15,-,TRBV2,TRBJ2-6,-,CASSERGSGANVLTF,TGTGCCAGCAGTGAACGGGGTTCCGGGGCCAACGTCCTGACTTTC
12,few,TRBV3-1,TRBJ2-1,-,CASSQERPFPIF,TGTGCCAGCAGCCAAGAGCGGCCGTTCCCGATCTTC
14,few,TRBV30,TRBJ2-7,-,CAWRIGTYSYEQYF,TGTGCCTGGCGTATAGGGACTTATAGCTACGAGCAGTACTTC
13,-,TRBV12-5,TRBJ2-2,-,CASGLTPTGELFF,TGTGCTAGTGGCCTCACCCCCACCGGGGAGCTGTTTTTT
15,few,TRBV7-6,TRBJ2-5,-,CASSLTTWTGETQYF,TGTGCCAGCAGCCTGACCACATGGACGGGGGAGACCCAGTACTTC
12,-,TRBV20-1,TRBJ2-1,-,CSARGGAGEQFF,TGCAGTGCTAGGGGGGGAGCAGGTGAGCAGTTCTTC
14,-,TRBV12-3/TRBV12-4,TRBJ2-2,TRBD2,CASSISSGTGELFF,TGTGCCAGCAGTATATCTAGCGGTACCGGGGAGCTGTTTTTT
15,-,TRBV7-2,TRBJ2-1,TRBD2,CASSMLAGGRDEQFF,TGTGCCAGCAGTATGCTAGCGGGGGGGCGTGATGAGCAGTTCTTC
14,-,TRBV12-3/TRBV12-4,TRBJ1-1,TRBD1,CASGMTGAGAEAFF,TGTGCCAGCGGGATGACAGGGGCGGGCGCTGAAGCTTTCTTT
13,-,TRBV9,TRBJ2-3,-,CASSVGVSDTQYF,TGTGCCAGCAGCGTAGGGGTGTCAGATACGCAGTATTTT
13,many,TRBV18,TRBJ2-7,-,CASSPSEGAEQYF,TGTGCCAGCTCACCATCGGAAGGGGCCGAGCAGTACTTC
16,few,TRBV4-3,TRBJ2-5,TRBD2,CASSQTGTSGRFPQYF,TGCGCCAGCAGCCAAACCGGGACTAGCGGGAGGTTTCCCCAGTACTTC
15,-,TRBV30,TRBJ2-7,TRBD2,CAWSPLSGGTYEQYF,TGTGCCTGGAGCCCCCTCAGCGGGGGGACCTACGAGCAGTACTTC
13,few,TRBV20-1,TRBJ1-1,-,CSANGLGDTEAFF,TGCAGTGCTAATGGACTGGGGGACACTGAAGCTTTCTTT
17,-,TRBV9,TRBJ2-7,-,CASNPQPPHRGPYEQYF,TGTGCCAGCAACCCCCAACCCCCACATCGGGGCCCCTACGAGCAGTACTTC
16,few,TRBV11-2,TRBJ2-5,TRBD2,CASSLALAGSQETQYF,TGTGCCAGCAGCTTAGCCCTAGCGGGGAGCCAAGAGACCCAGTACTTC
15,-,TRBV5-1,TRBJ2-5,TRBD1,CASLPGQGDGETQYF,TGCGCCAGCCTCCCGGGACAGGGGGACGGAGAGACCCAGTACTTC
14,few,TRBV5-4,TRBJ2-4,-,CASSFDRWGDIQYF,TGTGCCAGCAGCTTTGACAGGTGGGGGGACATTCAGTACTTC
19,-,TRBV4-1,TRBJ2-6,-,CASSQDQAGLLTGANVLTF,TGCGCCAGCAGCCAAGATCAGGCTGGACTTTTAACTGGGGCCAACGTCCTGACTTTC
11,many,TRBV7-2,TRBJ2-7,-,CASSPHYEQYF,TGTGCCAGCAGCCCCCACTACGAGCAGTACTTC
11,few,TRBV2,TRBJ2-3,TRBD2,CASFLAGPPYF,TGTGCCAGCTTCCTAGCGGGACCCCCGTATTTT
16,-,TRBV20-1,TRBJ2-7,TRBD1,CSARPTRDRGTYEQYF,TGCAGTGCTAGACCTACGAGGGACAGGGGAACCTACGAGCAGTACTTC
15,few,TRBV7-3,TRBJ2-3,TRBD2,CASSLTGGITDTQYF,TGTGCCAGCAGCTTAACGGGAGGGATCACAGATACGCAGTATTTT
18,-,TRBV7-8,TRBJ2-1,TRBD2,CASSSEKGLAGVYNEQFF,TGTGCCAGCAGCTCGGAGAAGGGACTAGCGGGAGTCTACAATGAGCAGTTCTTC
16,few,TRBV5-1,TRBJ2-2,-,CASSFVARANTGELFF,TGCGCCAGCAGCTTTGTTGCCAGGGCGAACACCGGGGAGCTGTTTTTT
16,-,TRBV7-2,TRBJ2-3,TRBD1,CASSTGTGGRTDTQYF,TGTGCCAGCAGCACCGGGACAGGGGGGAGAACAGATACGCAGTATTTT
15,once,TRBV12-3/TRBV12-4,TRBJ1-5,-,CASRLGGPSNQPQHF,TGTGCCAGCAGGCTGGGCGGACCTAGCAATCAGCCCCAGCATTTT
16,-,TRBV4-3,TRBJ2-3,-,CASSPRLAYGTDTQYF,TGCGCCAGCAGTCCAAGATTAGCATACGGCACAGATACGCAGTATTTT
14,many,TRBV5-1,TRBJ2-5,TRBD1,CASSPGQPAETQYF,TGCGCCAGCAGCCCGGGACAGCCGGCGGAGACCCAGTACTTC
16,few,TRBV7-3,TRBJ1-1,-,CASSLVSLGGNTEAFF,TGTGCCAGCAGCCTCGTTTCGCTCGGGGGGAACACTGAAGCTTTCTTT
15,few,TRBV4-1,TRBJ2-7,TRBD2,CASSQEPGLAGEQYF,TGCGCCAGCAGCCAAGAGCCGGGACTAGCGGGCGAGCAGTACTTC
15,-,TRBV19,TRBJ1-6,TRBD1,CASSVQQGRNSPLHF,TGTGCCAGTAGTGTACAACAGGGGCGGAATTCACCCCTCCACTTT
14,few,TRBV6-6,TRBJ1-1,-,CASLDYSTNTEAFF,TGTGCCAGCTTGGACTACAGTACAAACACTGAAGCTTTCTTT
13,many,TRBV15,TRBJ2-7,-,CATSSSRPYEQYF,TGTGCCACCAGCAGTAGCAGACCTTACGAGCAGTACTTC
13,few,TRBV30,TRBJ1-5,-,CAWSHQGRQPQHF,TGTGCCTGGAGCCATCAGGGGAGGCAGCCCCAGCATTTT
16,-,TRBV4-2,TRBJ2-7,-,CASSQEVGVTGNEQYF,TGTGCCAGCAGCCAAGAGGTCGGGGTTACAGGGAACGAGCAGTACTTC
14,few,TRBV7-9,TRBJ1-6,-,CASSLTGLNSPLHF,TGTGCCAGCAGCTTAACAGGGCTGAATTCACCCCTCCACTTT
19,once,TRBV15,TRBJ2-7,TRBD2,CATSRDLISGAAFSYEQYF,TGTGCCACCAGCAGAGATCTCATTAGCGGGGCGGCTTTCTCCTACGAGCAGTACTTC
11,few,TRBV6-2/TRBV6-3,TRBJ1-1,-,CASSLTYEAFF,TGTGCCAGCAGCTTGACCTATGAAGCTTTCTTT
16,-,TRBV20-1,TRBJ1-2,TRBD1,CSATTPGTGANYGYTF,TGCAGTGCTACCACCCCTGGGACAGGGGCGAACTATGGCTACACCTTC
12,few,TRBV20-1,TRBJ2-1,-,CSARDLINEQFF,TGCAGTGCTAGAGATCTAATCAATGAGCAGTTCTTC
14,few,TRBV2,TRBJ1-1,-,CASSVLQTMQGDFF,TGTGCCAGCAGTGTCCTACAGACAATGCAAGGCGATTTCTTT
16,few,TRBV15,TRBJ2-1,-,CATSRETLLDNHEQFF,TGTGCCACCAGCAGAGAGACCCTGCTAGATAACCATGAGCAGTTCTTC
16,-,TRBV4-2,TRBJ2-3,TRBD1,CASSARDRGRVDTQYF,TGTGCCAGCAGCGCCCGGGACAGGGGGCGCGTAGATACGCAGTATTTT
12,-,TRBV29-1,TRBJ2-7,TRBD1,CSVTGERYEQYF,TGCAGCGTGACAGGGGAACGCTACGAGCAGTACTTC
13,-,TRBV6-1,TRBJ2-1,TRBD2,CASRAPGGDEQFF,TGTGCCAGCAGGGCCCCGGGGGGGGATGAGCAGTTCTTC
15,-,TRBV7-3,TRBJ2-3,-,CASSLMISARDTQYF,TGTGCCAGCAGCTTAATGATATCGGCTCGCGATACGCAGTATTTT
15,-,TRBV29-1,TRBJ2-5,-,CSESGSGWYQETQYF,TGCAGCGAGAGTGGTAGCGGATGGTACCAAGAGACCCAGTACTTC
15,few,TRBV7-9,TRBJ1-3,-,CASSPSRVDGNTIYF,TGTGCCAGCAGCCCCTCCCGGGTGGACGGAAACACCATATATTTT
15,-,TRBV27,TRBJ2-7,-,CASSFLGGSFYEQYF,TGTGCCAGCAGTTTTCTAGGGGGGTCTTTCTACGAGCAGTACTTC
14,-,TRBV6-1,TRBJ2-7,-,CASSEEVRTYEQYF,TGTGCCAGCAGTGAAGAGGTCAGAACTTACGAGCAGTACTTC